This T cell receptor (beta chain) originates from a study of OX40 agonist ivuxolimab in advanced cancers. Sequencing used immunoSEQ multiplex PCR; TCRdb keeps in-frame clones, though not all of them. The table lists around 20,000 clones, nearly 85% of them singletons. This TCR was recovered from an adult with an advanced solid tumor such as melanoma, head and neck, liver or kidney cancer. Material: CD4+ or CD8+ T cells sorted from blood, obtained in a trial of the OX40 agonist ivuxolimab.

Written as DNA, the CDR3 is TGCGCCAGCAGTGAGTTAGGGGGCCTTGGGCAAGAGACCCAGTACTTC. It codes for CASSELGGLGQETQYF. The chain carries TRBV10-2 and TRBJ2-5; 7 nucleotides agree with TRBD1. Per germline, CDR1 WSHSY and CDR2 SAAADI. This CDR3 region has 16 residues. V trimming: 1 base; J trimming: 2 bases; junction bases outside the gene matches: 7.